These 9 T cell receptor beta chains were sequenced from one sample in a study of OX40 agonist ivuxolimab in advanced cancers. TCRdb keeps only in-frame clones here, not all; method: immunoSEQ multiplex PCR. The profile shows approximately 76,000 clones, 75% to 85% of them singletons. The sample consisted of CD4+ or CD8+ T cells sorted from blood, taken in a trial of the OX40 agonist ivuxolimab. These receptors were taken from an adult with an advanced solid tumor such as melanoma, head and neck, liver or kidney cancer.

This chain links TRBV7-2 with TRBJ2-3; D is uncertain. The germline CDR1 and CDR2 sequences are SGHTA and FQGNSA. CDR3 size: 15 residues. The V end was cut by 7 bases, the J end by 0 bases, with 14 bases between. The CDR3 DNA reads as TGTGCCAGCACCAAAACTCTGGGGAGCACAGATACGCAGTATTTT. It is translated as CASTKTLGSTDTQYF.

This clone was detected once. The chain uses TRBV2 and TRBJ1-1; D might be TRBD1 (5 bases). The CDR3 loop spans 13 amino acids. Germline V gene data show CDR1 as SNHLY and CDR2 as FYNNEI. Deletions cut 4 bases from V and 11 bases from J, with 17 bases between. The CDR3 DNA follows: TGTGCCAGCAGTGCAGATTCCCAGGGTGTGGCTTTCTTT. Protein product: CASSADSQGVAFF.

V gene TRBV6-6 combines with J gene TRBJ1-1; the match to TRBD1 covers 11 bases. Germline loops: CDR1 MNHNY, CDR2 SVGAGI (reference sequence). Trimming cost V 6 bases and J 5 bases; bases outside gene matches: 11. The CDR3 loop spans 16 amino acids. CDR3 sequence (DNA): TGTGCCAGCAGCGACGGACAGGGGGCGAGCTATACTGAAGCTTTCTTT. This sequence encodes CASSDGQGASYTEAFF.

The chain joins TRBV5-4 to TRBJ1-2; possible D gene TRBD1, 6 bases. There are 13 residues in the CDR3. The V gene lost 3 bases and the J gene lost 2 bases, with 8 bases spanning the gap. The germline V gene encodes CDR1 SGHNT and CDR2 YYREEE (reference sequence). CDR3 loop: CASSWTANYGYTF. For the CDR3, the DNA is TGTGCCAGCAGCTGGACAGCCAACTATGGCTACACCTTC.

The chain is built from TRBV2 and TRBJ2-7; TRBD1 aligns across 7 bases. Looked up from germline, CDR1 is SNHLY and CDR2 is FYNNEI. This CDR3 region has 14 residues. With V trimmed by 4 bases and J by 5 bases, 8 bases remained unmatched. The CDR3 protein is CASSAYRGPDEQYF. CDR3 nucleotide sequence: TGTGCCAGCAGTGCCTACAGGGGTCCGGACGAGCAGTACTTC.

The chain recombines TRBV7-2 with TRBJ2-5, with 15 bases aligning to TRBD2. CDR3 length equals 16 residues. V was pared by 4 bases and J by 1 base, with 1 base of the junction left unmatched. CDR1 and CDR2 from the germline V gene are SGHTA and FQGNSA. Here the CDR3 DNA reads TGTGCCAGCAGCTGGACTAGCGGGGGGGCCCAAGAGACCCAGTACTTC. Protein product: CASSWTSGGAQETQYF.

CDR3 protein: CASSLGQGNYGYTF. Here the CDR3 DNA reads TGTGCCAGCAGCTTGGGACAGGGTAACTATGGCTACACCTTC. The gene calls are TRBV11-1 and TRBJ1-2; 9 bases are a match to TRBD1. The CDR3 runs to 14 residues. V was clipped by 3 bases and J by 1 base; unmatched bases: 0. Germline CDR1 and CDR2: SGHAT and FQDESV (reference sequence).

The V call is TRBV5-1, the J call TRBJ1-5, with 12 bases aligning to TRBD1. In germline, CDR1 is SGHRS, CDR2 YFSETQ. V gave up 2 bases and J gave up 5 bases; unmatched junction bases: 2. There are 15 residues in the CDR3. This CDR3 reads CASSLGTGGHQPQHF. DNA of the CDR3: TGCGCCAGCAGCTTAGGGACAGGGGGCCATCAGCCCCAGCATTTT.

V and J are TRBV30 and TRBJ1-1; D may be TRBD1 (5 bases). CDR1 and CDR2 (germline): GTSNPN, SVGIG (reference sequence). This CDR3 contains 13 residues. Deletions cut 4 bases from V and 0 bases from J, with 9 bases between. CDR3 region: CAWTRQMNTEAFF. CDR3 nucleotides: TGTGCCTGGACGCGACAGATGAACACTGAAGCTTTCTTT.